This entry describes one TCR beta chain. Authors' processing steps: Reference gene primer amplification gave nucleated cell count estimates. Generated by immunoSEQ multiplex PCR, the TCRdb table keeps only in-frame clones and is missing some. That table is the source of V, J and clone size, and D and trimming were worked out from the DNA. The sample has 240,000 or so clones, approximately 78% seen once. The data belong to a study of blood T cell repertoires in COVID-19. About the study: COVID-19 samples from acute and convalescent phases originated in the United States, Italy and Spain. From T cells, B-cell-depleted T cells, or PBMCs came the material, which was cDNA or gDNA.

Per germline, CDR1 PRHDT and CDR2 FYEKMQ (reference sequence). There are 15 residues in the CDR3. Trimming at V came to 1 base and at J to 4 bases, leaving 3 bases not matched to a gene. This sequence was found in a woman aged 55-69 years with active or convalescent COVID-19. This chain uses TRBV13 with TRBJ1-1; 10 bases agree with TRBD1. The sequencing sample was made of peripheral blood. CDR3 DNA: TGTGCCAGCAGCTTAGAGGACAGGGGGGCCACTGAAGCTTTCTTT. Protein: CASSLEDRGATEAFF.